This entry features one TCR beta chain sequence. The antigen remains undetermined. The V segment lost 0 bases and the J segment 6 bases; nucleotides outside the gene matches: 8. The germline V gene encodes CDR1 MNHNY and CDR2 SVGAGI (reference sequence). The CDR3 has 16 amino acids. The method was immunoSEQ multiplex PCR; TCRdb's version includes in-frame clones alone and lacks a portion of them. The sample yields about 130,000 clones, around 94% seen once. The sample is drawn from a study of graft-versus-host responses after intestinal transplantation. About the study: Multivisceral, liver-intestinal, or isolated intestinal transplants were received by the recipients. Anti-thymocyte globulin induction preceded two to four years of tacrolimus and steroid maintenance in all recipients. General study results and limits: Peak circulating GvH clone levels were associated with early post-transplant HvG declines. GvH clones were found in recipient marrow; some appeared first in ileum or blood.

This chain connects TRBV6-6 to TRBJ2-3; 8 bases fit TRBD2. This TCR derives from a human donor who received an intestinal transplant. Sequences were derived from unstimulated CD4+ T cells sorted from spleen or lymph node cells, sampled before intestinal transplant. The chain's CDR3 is CASSYSRAGGVDTQYF. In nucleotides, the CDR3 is TGTGCCAGCAGTTACTCCCGGGCGGGAGGCGTGGATACGCAGTATTTT.